A selection of T cell receptor beta chains follows, all from one sample in a study of blood T cell repertoires in COVID-19. Generated by immunoSEQ multiplex PCR, the TCRdb table keeps only in-frame clones and is missing some. The profile shows around 300,000 clones, 80% to 90% of them singletons. The sequenced material came from PBMCs or T cells enriched from blood (not recorded which). These receptors were obtained from a woman younger than 30 who had recovered from COVID-19. Both conserved end residues are part of each CDR3. A D gene is named only where the DNA matches it firmly. Clone size is not always given. Where it is, it says once, few, many or a class for expanded clones.

v_gene	d_gene	j_gene	abundance	CDR3nt	CDR3aa
TRBV3-1/TRBV3-2	.	TRBJ1-2	.	TGTGCCAGCAGCCAAGATTTATCCCGACAGGCTAAAGGCTACACCTTC	CASSQDLSRQAKGYTF
TRBV20-1	.	TRBJ2-5	.	TGCAGTGCTAGTGAGATCCGGGGAAGACAGACCCAGTACTTC	CSASEIRGRQTQYF
TRBV2	TRBD2	TRBJ2-1	.	TGTGCCAGCAGTGAAGCGTTGCGGGGGGGCCCCTACAATGAGCAGTTCTTC	CASSEALRGGPYNEQFF
TRBV5-1	.	TRBJ1-1	.	TGCGCCAGCAGCTTGGGGGCGGGGAACACTGAAGCTTTCTTT	CASSLGAGNTEAFF
TRBV19	TRBD2	TRBJ2-1	once	TGTGCCAGTCGCGGGGGGTCCACCTACAATGAGCAGTTCTTC	CASRGGSTYNEQFF
TRBV2	.	TRBJ1-6	.	TGTGCCAGCAGGGTAACCGGGACATATAATTCACCCCTCCACTTT	CASRVTGTYNSPLHF
TRBV2	TRBD1	TRBJ1-5	.	TGTGCCACCCGGACAGGGACAGGCAATCAGCCCCAGCATTTT	CATRTGTGNQPQHF
TRBV9	TRBD1	TRBJ2-1	.	TGTGCCAGCAGCGTCGGGGGACAGGGGTACGATGAGCAGTTCTTC	CASSVGGQGYDEQFF
TRBV18	TRBD1	TRBJ1-5	.	TGTGCCAGCTCAGCGACAGGGGCTTATAGCAATCAGCCCCAGCATTTT	CASSATGAYSNQPQHF
TRBV6-2/TRBV6-3	TRBD2	TRBJ2-1	.	TGTGCCAGCAGCCCTCTTGGGGGGGTCGGAGACAATGAGCAGTTCTTC	CASSPLGGVGDNEQFF
TRBV7-3	.	TRBJ1-1	.	TGTGCCAGCAGCCCTTATCCAGGGTCCACTGAAGCTTTCTTT	CASSPYPGSTEAFF
TRBV7-9	.	TRBJ2-7	.	TGTGCCAGCAGCGCGAGAACAGGTACCAGCTCCTACGAGCAGTACTTC	CASSARTGTSSYEQYF
TRBV10-3	.	TRBJ1-5	.	TGTGCCATCAGTGAGTCCAGGAATAGCAATCAGCCCCAGCATTTT	CAISESRNSNQPQHF
TRBV2	TRBD1	TRBJ1-2	.	TGTGCCAGCAACCAAAGGACGGGACAGGGAGTAAGGATTAGTGGCTACACCTTC	CASNQRTGQGVRISGYTF
TRBV5-6	TRBD1	TRBJ1-4	.	TGTGCCAGCAGCTCCCCCGTGGACAGGCAGAATGAAAAACTGTTTTTT	CASSSPVDRQNEKLFF
TRBV14	.	TRBJ1-2	.	TGTGCCAGCAGCCCCTCGGGGGGTTGGTATGGCTACACCTTC	CASSPSGGWYGYTF
TRBV5-4	TRBD1	TRBJ2-7	.	TGTGCCAGCAGCTTGAATGCGGGACAGGGGATCTACGAGCAGTACTTC	CASSLNAGQGIYEQYF
TRBV2	TRBD2	TRBJ2-5	.	TGTGCCAGCAGGGATCTAGCGGGGGTAGAGACCCAGTACTTC	CASRDLAGVETQYF
TRBV6-5	.	TRBJ1-6	.	TGTGCCAGCCACAGGGCCCATAATTCACCCCTCCACTTT	CASHRAHNSPLHF
TRBV10-1	.	TRBJ2-2	few	TGCGCCAGCAGTGCGCCTCCGGGACAAGGGGGACGGGAGCTGTTTTTT	CASSAPPGQGGRELFF